The 19 T cell receptor beta chains given below trace back to one sample, sequenced in a study of T cell repertoires in cytomegalovirus infection. TCRdb itself ran the reads through MiXCR, one entry per CDR3 protein. Altogether about 250,000 distinct CDR3 sequences are present, about 18% being singletons, with the ten largest covering 40% to 55%. The sample taken for sequencing was CD8+ T cells from PBMCs. These receptors came from a human donor in good health (CMV status not recorded). Some clones in this sample may be carry-over from other donors' samples.

This clonotype showed up many times. V is TRBV7-2 and J is TRBJ1-2; D is uncertain. Trimming pared 1 base from V and 4 bases from J, leaving 4 bases between. This CDR3 has 12 residues. The germline V gene has CDR1 SGHTA and CDR2 FQGNSA. The CDR3 DNA is TGTGCCAGCAGCTTAGTTGCCTATGGCTACACCTTC. Translation: CASSLVAYGYTF.

J is TRBJ2-3 and V is TRBV27; D remains unclear. V dropped 3 bases and J dropped 7 bases, with 14 bases sitting between them. This CDR3 has 14 residues. Looked up from germline, CDR1 is MNHEY and CDR2 is SMNVEV (reference sequence). The CDR3 bases are TGTGCCAGCAGTTTCATCGACGAGCCCCATACGCAGTATTTT. Encoded protein: CASSFIDEPHTQYF.

This chain links TRBV7-3 with TRBJ1-1; D unresolved. The ends were cut back, 5 bases at V and 4 bases at J, with 11 bases in the middle. The CDR3 totals 13 residues. Germline lookup yields CDR1 SGHTA and CDR2 FQGTGA. CDR3 sequence (DNA): TGTGCCAGCAGCCGCGGTCGGGGCACTGAAGCTTTCTTT. It yields the protein CASSRGRGTEAFF.

This chain uses TRBV7-9 with TRBJ1-2, with TRBD1 matching over 8 bases. The CDR3 is 15 residues long. The ends lost 4 bases at V and 3 bases at J; junction bases unmatched: 7. Germline CDR1 reads SEHNR; CDR2 reads FQNEAQ (reference sequence). CDR3 residues: CASSSDRVKDYGYTF. As DNA, the CDR3 is TGTGCCAGCAGCTCGGACAGGGTCAAGGACTATGGCTACACCTTC.

This clonotype has ten or more counts. This rearrangement joins TRBV19 to TRBJ2-7; D unclear. This CDR3 contains 14 residues. CDR1 is LNHDA and CDR2 is SQIVND in the germline V gene (reference sequence). The ends were cut back, 6 bases at V and 2 bases at J, with 14 bases in the middle. The CDR3: CASSFGGRTYEQYF. CDR3 nucleotide sequence: TGTGCCAGTAGCTTCGGTGGACGGACCTACGAGCAGTACTTC.

This clonotype was detected many times. The rearrangement uses TRBV6-6 and TRBJ2-1; no reliable D call. The germline V gene has CDR1 MNHNY and CDR2 SVGAGI (reference sequence). This CDR3 has 11 amino acids. V lost 4 bases, J lost 5 bases, and 3 bases lay in between. Here the CDR3 DNA reads TGTGCCAGCAGTTCTAACAATGAGCAGTTCTTC. It translates to CASSSNNEQFF.

The rearrangement links TRBV29-1 to TRBJ2-7; possibly TRBD1 or TRBD2 for D (5 bases each). Germline CDR1 is SQVTM and CDR2 is ANQGSEA. CDR3 length: 17 residues. Trimming removed 2 bases from V and 1 base from J, with 21 bases in between. The CDR3 region has the DNA TGCAGCGTTGAAACTGGGGCCTCATGGGGGACGTCCTACGAGCAGTACTTC. It is translated as CSVETGASWGTSYEQYF.

At least ten counts were recorded for this clonotype. The chain is built from TRBV7-2 and TRBJ1-2; D is perhaps TRBD1 (6 bases). V lost 2 bases, J lost 4 bases, and 14 bases lay in between. Germline lookup yields CDR1 SGHTA and CDR2 FQGNSA. CDR3 length: 15 amino acids. The CDR3 loop reads CASSLWGGGGYGYTF. In DNA form, the CDR3 reads TGTGCCAGCAGCTTATGGGGGGGCGGGGGCTATGGCTACACCTTC.

This chain joins TRBV20-1 and TRBJ2-7; the D is unclear. Trimming took 1 base from V and 6 from J, leaving 13 bases between them. The CDR3 runs to 13 residues. The germline V gene encodes CDR1 DFQATT and CDR2 SNEGSKA (reference sequence). CDR3 loop: CSARGTDSGEQYF. Here the CDR3 DNA reads TGCAGTGCTAGAGGGACGGATTCTGGCGAGCAGTACTTC.

This clonotype was detected only a few times. The chain is built from TRBV5-5 and TRBJ2-7; 11 nucleotides line up with TRBD1. J gave up 7 bases and V 2 bases, and 5 bases lay outside the gene matches. Germline V lookup: CDR1 SGHKS, CDR2 YYEKEE (reference sequence). This CDR3 comprises 14 residues. The CDR3 DNA is TGTGCCAGCAGCTTCGGACAGGGGGCCGGGGAGCAGTACTTC. Protein product: CASSFGQGAGEQYF.

The table lists this clonotype with a few counts. The DNA of the CDR3 is TGTGCCAGCAGCCTTATCACCTCTGGAAACACCATATATTTT. Translation: CASSLITSGNTIYF. The rearrangement links TRBV28 to TRBJ1-3; D is ambiguous. The germline V gene encodes CDR1 MDHEN and CDR2 SYDVKM. This CDR3 is built from 14 residues. The V end was cut by 6 bases, the J end by 0 bases, with 9 bases between.

This clonotype was counted many times. V and J are TRBV7-2 and TRBJ2-3; TRBD1 is a possible D gene (5 bases). Per germline, CDR1 SGHTA and CDR2 FQGNSA. The CDR3 spans 16 residues. V lost 5 bases to trimming and J lost 2 bases, with 17 bases between them. CDR3 region: CASSHEGVLITDTQYF. CDR3 in DNA: TGTGCCAGCAGCCATGAAGGGGTTTTGATCACAGATACGCAGTATTTT. Full variable domain (rest looked up from reference TRBV7-2 and TRBJ2-3): GAGVSQSPSNKVTEKGKDVELRCDPISGHTALYWYRQSLGQGLEFLIYFQGNSAPDKSGLPSDRFSAERTGGSVSTLTIQRTQQEDSAVYLCASSHEGVLITDTQYFGPGTRLTVL.

This clonotype was detected ten times or more. The chain carries TRBV4-1 and TRBJ1-2; no definite D call. The germline V gene encodes CDR1 MGHRA and CDR2 YSYEKL. V was shortened by 0 bases and J by 5 bases, with 16 bases between the two germline ends. The CDR3 contains 16 residues. This chain's CDR3 is CASSQDQGLGLYGYTF. CDR3 in DNA: TGCGCCAGCAGCCAAGATCAAGGGTTGGGATTGTATGGCTACACCTTC.

In this sample, this clonotype turned up a few times. The CDR3 sequence is CASSSTGGGSQPQHF. DNA for the CDR3: TGTGCCAGCAGTTCGACAGGGGGAGGGAGTCAGCCCCAGCATTTT. The V and J genes are TRBV7-9 and TRBJ1-5; 9 nucleotides align to TRBD1. With V trimmed by 6 bases and J by 6 bases, 9 bases remained unmatched. This CDR3 contains 15 residues. Germline-derived CDR1 and CDR2 are SEHNR and FQNEAQ (reference sequence). Full variable domain (missing parts from reference TRBV7-9 and TRBJ1-5): DTGVSQNPRHKITKRGQNVTFRCDPISEHNRLYWYRQTLGQGPEFLTYFQNEAQLEKSRLLSDRFSAERPKGSFSTLEIQRTEQGDSAMYLCASSSTGGGSQPQHFGDGTRLSIL.

This clonotype was seen ten or more times. The chain combines TRBV7-9 with TRBJ2-1; TRBD1 matches 8 bases. J was trimmed by 7 bases and V by 5 bases; bases with no gene match: 13. The length of the CDR3 is 16 residues. Germline values: CDR1 SEHNR, CDR2 FQNEAQ (reference sequence). Written as DNA, the CDR3 is TGTGCCAGCAGCGGTCGGCGAGGGGACAGGATGAATGAGCAGTTCTTC. This codes for CASSGRRGDRMNEQFF.

This clonotype was picked up many times. The V call is TRBV5-6, the J call TRBJ2-7; 8 bases are shared with TRBD1. V trimming: 4 bases; J trimming: 3 bases; junction bases outside the gene matches: 3. The CDR3 has 13 residues. Germline assignment: CDR1 SGHDT and CDR2 YYEEEE. CDR3 DNA sequence: TGTGCCAGCAGCATGGGGACAGGCTACGAGCAGTACTTC. It yields the protein CASSMGTGYEQYF.

This clonotype was observed a handful of times. The V gene is TRBV6-6, the J gene TRBJ1-1; 9 bases fit TRBD1. Germline V gives CDR1 MNHNY, CDR2 SVGAGI (reference sequence). V lost 1 base, J lost 5 bases, and 8 bases stayed unmatched. The CDR3 extends over 16 amino acids. CDR3 sequence (DNA): TGTGCCAGCAGTTACTTACAGGGGGCAGGTAGAACTGAAGCTTTCTTT. Its protein is CASSYLQGAGRTEAFF.

This clonotype was counted between two and nine times. V usage is TRBV19 and J usage is TRBJ1-1, with no clear D. Trimming left V 7 bases short and J 6 bases short, with 18 bases between. The CDR3 length is 14 residues. Germline-derived CDR1 and CDR2 are LNHDA and SQIVND (reference sequence). CDR3 bases: TGTGCCAGTACCATTTCCCTCGGATATGCTGAAGCTTTCTTT. This encodes CASTISLGYAEAFF.

This clonotype was counted at least ten times. This chain connects TRBV7-2 to TRBJ2-3; TRBD1 agrees at 7 bases. The CDR3 covers 13 residues. J gave up 4 bases and V 5 bases, and 3 bases lay outside the gene matches. Germline V lookup: CDR1 SGHTA, CDR2 FQGNSA. DNA of the CDR3: TGTGCCAGCAGCACCACAGGGGCAGATACGCAGTATTTT. This sequence encodes CASSTTGADTQYF.